The 25 T cell receptor beta chains below come from one sample, sequenced in a study of human CD8 memory T cell subsets. Preparation of the TCR beta libraries relied on UMI-labeled 5' RACE. TCRdb reworked the 5' RACE reads into one entry per CDR3 protein, no DNA. This table holds about 10,000 distinct CDR3 sequences. The sequenced material came from CD8+ T cells from PBMCs. The receptor set was obtained from a human donor in good health.

The chain combines TRBV7-9 with TRBJ2-7; lacking DNA, the TRBD1 call made by TCRdb goes unchecked. Germline lookup yields CDR1 SEHNR and CDR2 FQNEAQ (reference sequence). This CDR3 is built from 13 residues. CDR3 sequence reads: CASSQPGGDEQYF.

The rearrangement links TRBV11-2 to TRBJ2-2; TCRdb's assignment of TRBD1 cannot be checked, as there is no DNA. CDR1 is SGHAT and CDR2 is FQNNGV in the germline V gene. The CDR3 totals 14 residues. CDR3 in amino acids: CASSLGAGVGELFF.

This clonotype shows up as medium-sized (0.01 to 0.1%) by frequency. The V gene is TRBV20-1, the J gene TRBJ2-7. This CDR3 comprises 16 residues. The germline gives CDR1 DFQATT, CDR2 SNEGSKA (reference sequence). The CDR3 here is CSARDLGKSRSYEQYF.

This rearrangement joins TRBV5-6 to TRBJ2-3; checking the TCRdb D call of TRBD2 is not possible without DNA. Germline CDR1 and CDR2: SGHDT and YYEEEE. The CDR3 covers 17 residues. This chain's CDR3 is CASSDPRTSGGTDTQYF.

The J gene is TRBJ1-2, the V gene TRBV20-1. The germline V gene encodes CDR1 DFQATT and CDR2 SNEGSKA (reference sequence). The CDR3 extends over 14 amino acids. The CDR3 sequence is CSARDLTSNYGYTF.

This chain uses TRBV6-6 with TRBJ2-1; TCRdb outputs TRBD1, but without DNA this stays unchecked. The CDR3 has 16 amino acids. Germline V gives CDR1 MNHNY, CDR2 SVGAGI (reference sequence). The CDR3 loop reads CASSERTDNSYNEQFF.

The chain links TRBV9 to TRBJ2-5. CDR1 is SGDLS and CDR2 is YYNGEE in the germline V gene. CDR3 length: 13 residues. The CDR3 sequence: CASSVKVEETQYF.

The genes are TRBV11-2 and TRBJ2-2. Germline CDR1 SGHAT, CDR2 FQNNGV. There are 16 residues in the CDR3. CDR3 residues: CASSLDWEDRAGELFF.

The chain is built from TRBV5-4 and TRBJ1-1. CDR3 size: 17 residues. Germline V gene sequence: CDR1 SGHNT, CDR2 YYREEE (reference sequence). The CDR3 spells CASSFFGRSHMNTEAFF.

V is TRBV12-3 or TRBV12-4 and J is TRBJ2-1; the D call of TRBD2 rests on TCRdb alone, since no DNA is present to check it. The CDR3 covers 15 residues. The CDR3 loop is CASSPRMGGHDEQFF.

The CDR3 region is CASSILQNPDTQYF. This chain uses TRBV19 with TRBJ2-3. There are 14 residues in the CDR3. Per the germline V gene, CDR1 is LNHDA and CDR2 is SQIVND (reference sequence).

The rearrangement uses TRBV29-1 and TRBJ2-1. This CDR3 has 11 residues. Germline CDR1 is SQVTM and CDR2 is ANQGSEA. CDR3 residues: CSVEYFDEQFF.

J is TRBJ1-1 and V is TRBV25-1; TCRdb lists TRBD1, though no DNA is available to test this call. The CDR3 is made up of 11 amino acids. Germline values: CDR1 MGHDK, CDR2 SYGVNS. CDR3 in amino acids: CASRQGTEAFF.

The gene calls are TRBV5-6 and TRBJ1-2. Germline CDR1 SGHDT, CDR2 YYEEEE. CDR3 length: 14 amino acids. CDR3 in amino acids: CASSWFGANYGYTF.

This CDR3 reads CATSRSRTLANTGELFF. V is TRBV15 and J is TRBJ2-2; absent DNA, TCRdb's TRBD1 call cannot be checked. The length of the CDR3 is 17 residues. The germline CDR1 and CDR2 sequences are LNHNV and YYDKDF (reference sequence). The full variable domain, its missing parts supplied by reference TRBV15 and TRBJ2-2, is DAMVIQNPRYQVTQFGKPVTLSCSQTLNHNVMYWYQQKSSQAPKLLFHYYDKDFNNEADTPDNFQSRRPNTSFCFLDIRSPGLGDTAMYLCATSRSRTLANTGELFFGEGSRLTVL.

This chain joins TRBV9 and TRBJ1-1; the D gene TCRdb calls, TRBD1, cannot be checked with no DNA. Germline V CDR1 and CDR2: SGDLS, YYNGEE. The CDR3 has 15 residues. CDR3 sequence: CASSVGRGLHTEAFF. Drawing the rest from reference TRBV9 and TRBJ1-1, the complete variable domain is DSGVTQTPKHLITATGQRVTLRCSPRSGDLSVYWYQQSLDQGLQFLIQYYNGEERAKGNILERFSAQQFPDLHSELNLSSLELGDSALYFCASSVGRGLHTEAFFGQGTRLTVV.

This chain links TRBV14 with TRBJ2-7; without DNA, the TCRdb call of TRBD1 cannot be checked. The germline CDR1 and CDR2 sequences are SGHDN and FVKESK. The CDR3 covers 15 residues. The CDR3 region is CASSPQEALPYEQYF.

This chain uses TRBV6-6 with TRBJ2-1; TCRdb's D call, TRBD2, is unchecked because there is no DNA. In germline, CDR1 is MNHNY, CDR2 SVGAGI (reference sequence). The CDR3 contains 15 residues. The CDR3 is CASSKGLVAIDEQFF.

The chain couples TRBV24-1 to TRBJ1-1. CDR1 and CDR2 from the germline V gene are KGHDR and SFDVKD. CDR3 length: 13 amino acids. This CDR3 reads CATSDFLETEAFF.

The chain has TRBV19 and TRBJ1-1. Germline assignment: CDR1 LNHDA and CDR2 SQIVND (reference sequence). The CDR3 has 18 amino acids. Here the CDR3 reads CASSINGGVMNMDTEAFF.

The J gene is TRBJ2-3, the V gene TRBV5-6; TCRdb names TRBD1, which stays unverified in the absence of DNA. Per the germline V gene, CDR1 is SGHDT and CDR2 is YYEEEE. The CDR3 spans 15 residues. The CDR3 region is CASSLAGGLTDTQYF.

The J gene is TRBJ2-5, the V gene TRBV5-1; TCRdb gives TRBD2 as the D gene, but with no DNA this cannot be confirmed. The CDR3 runs to 17 residues. Looked up from germline, CDR1 is SGHRS and CDR2 is YFSETQ. The CDR3 protein is CASSLEGTSGDLGTQYF.

V usage is TRBV30 and J usage is TRBJ2-1; TCRdb returns TRBD1, unconfirmable since there is no DNA. The CDR3 has 14 residues. Germline V gene sequence: CDR1 GTSNPN, CDR2 SVGIG (reference sequence). The CDR3 protein is CAWRAGSYLNEQFF.

The V and J genes are TRBV27 and TRBJ1-5. The length of the CDR3 is 18 residues. CDR1 MNHEY and CDR2 SMNVEV come from the germline V gene (reference sequence). CDR3: CASSLSGALLYSNQPQHF.

The chain joins TRBV6-4 to TRBJ1-2. Germline V lookup: CDR1 MRHNA, CDR2 SNTAGT. The CDR3 spans 16 residues. CDR3: CARIRGRAEANYGYTF.